These 14 T cell receptor beta chains share one sample of origin, sequenced in a study of blood T cell repertoires in COVID-19. Method: immunoSEQ multiplex PCR; TCRdb's copy keeps in-frame clones and lacks some. Of around 310,000 clones in the sample, roughly 90% were seen once. The sequencing input was peripheral blood. The source of these receptors is a woman in her 30s with COVID-19, enrolled during active disease.

This chain links TRBV12-3 or TRBV12-4 with TRBJ2-1, with 7 positions matching TRBD1. The CDR3 contains 13 residues. V was pared by 5 bases and J by 14 bases, with 12 bases of the junction left unmatched. The CDR3 protein is CASSRGAGTDEFF. The CDR3 DNA reads as TGTGCCAGCAGTCGTGGGGCCGGGACAGACGAGTTCTTC.

This chain links TRBV6-2 or TRBV6-3 with TRBJ1-4, with D hard to call. The V gene lost 2 bases and the J gene lost 3 bases, with 10 bases spanning the gap. Germline V gene lookup returns CDR1 MNHEY and CDR2 SVGEGT. The CDR3 consists of 15 residues. The DNA for the CDR3 is TGTGCCAGCAGTTACACGGCAGGATCTAATGAAAAACTGTTTTTT. Its translation: CASSYTAGSNEKLFF.

The chain couples TRBV7-9 to TRBJ1-2; 7 positions agree with TRBD1. V lost 6 bases and J lost 3; bases outside the gene matches: 7. The germline gives CDR1 SEHNR, CDR2 FQNEAQ (reference sequence). CDR3 length: 14 amino acids. The CDR3 spells CASRGQPSDYGYTF. CDR3 in DNA: TGTGCCAGCAGGGGACAGCCCTCTGACTATGGCTACACCTTC.

The chain carries TRBV10-1 and TRBJ1-6, with D possibly matching TRBD1 (6 bases). The germline gives CDR1 WNHNN, CDR2 SYGVQD (reference sequence). The CDR3 runs 14 residues. V was trimmed by 2 bases and J by 9 bases, leaving 11 bases between them. Written as DNA, the CDR3 is TGCGCCAGCAGTGAGGCACAGGGCGGTTCACCCCTCCACTTT. Its translation: CASSEAQGGSPLHF.

V usage is TRBV7-9 and J usage is TRBJ2-2, with D tentatively TRBD2 (6 bases). V was shortened by 3 bases and J by 4 bases, with 15 bases between the two germline ends. The V gene's germline CDR1 is SEHNR and CDR2 FQNEAQ (reference sequence). The CDR3 is 16 amino acids. The CDR3 reads CASSFPGGGTTGELFF. The CDR3 region has the DNA TGTGCCAGCAGCTTCCCTGGGGGAGGCACCACCGGGGAGCTGTTTTTT.

The chain uses TRBV7-2 and TRBJ1-3; the D gene is possibly TRBD1 (5 bases). CDR3 length equals 17 residues. The V end lost 5 bases, the J end lost 2 bases, and 19 bases lay between the germline ends. Per germline, CDR1 SGHTA and CDR2 FQGNSA. CDR3 nucleotides: TGTGCCAGCAGCGGTGGTCGGGCGCGGGACGCTGGAAACACCATATATTTT. It translates to CASSGGRARDAGNTIYF.

This rearrangement joins TRBV2 to TRBJ1-2, with 10 bases identical to TRBD1. The CDR3 spans 15 residues. Per the germline V gene, CDR1 is SNHLY and CDR2 is FYNNEI. V shed 6 bases, J shed 8 bases, and the junction held 12 bases outside the gene matches. The CDR3 DNA sequence: TGTGCCAGCAGAGCGCCCGGGACAGGGGCAGGAGGCTACACCTTC. Residues: CASRAPGTGAGGYTF.

The rearrangement links TRBV5-1 to TRBJ2-7, with D perhaps matching TRBD1 (6 bases). This CDR3 is 14 amino acids long. The V gene's germline CDR1 is SGHRS and CDR2 YFSETQ. Trimming shortened V by 1 base and J by 2 bases, and 10 bases separated the two germline ends. CDR3 residues: CASSLRDTAYEQYF. DNA of the CDR3: TGCGCCAGCAGCTTGAGGGACACAGCCTACGAGCAGTACTTC.

The CDR3 sequence is CSVLRDIGVMNTEAFF. The CDR3, as DNA: TGCAGCGTGCTCCGGGACATTGGGGTCATGAACACTGAAGCTTTCTTT. The rearrangement joins TRBV29-1 to TRBJ1-1; TRBD1 is a possible D gene (6 bases). The CDR3 is 16 amino acids. Germline V CDR1 and CDR2: SQVTM, ANQGSEA. Trimming shortened V by 6 bases and J by 0 bases, and 20 bases separated the two germline ends. The full variable domain, its missing parts supplied by reference TRBV29-1 and TRBJ1-1, is SAVISQKPSRDICQRGTSLTIQCQVDSQVTMMFWYRQQPGQSLTLIATANQGSEATYESGFVIDKFPISRPNLTFSTLTVSNMSPEDSSIYLCSVLRDIGVMNTEAFFGQGTRLTVV.

The chain joins TRBV6-2 or TRBV6-3 to TRBJ2-7; D gene ambiguous. CDR3 length equals 11 residues. The V and J ends lost 6 bases and 4 bases respectively, with 7 bases between them. Per the germline V gene, CDR1 is MNHEY and CDR2 is SVGEGT. This CDR3 is CASSPLYEQYF. As DNA, the CDR3 is TGTGCCAGCAGCCCTTTATACGAGCAGTACTTC.

As to this clone: The junction departs from germline at one end; a sequencing error may be responsible. V and J are TRBV7-7 and TRBJ2-7; D is ambiguous. The germline CDR1 and CDR2 sequences are SSHAT and FNYEAQ (reference sequence). This CDR3 is 13 amino acids long. In DNA form, the CDR3 reads TGTGCTAGCAGCTTAGAACTGAATGAAGAGCAGTACTTC. Translating gives CASSLELNEEQYF.

The chain employs TRBV5-1 and TRBJ1-1; 7 bases match TRBD1. V lost 4 bases to trimming and J lost 0 bases; unmatched junction nucleotides: 3. This CDR3 has 14 residues. Germline V CDR1 and CDR2: SGHRS, YFSETQ. The CDR3 is CASSGTAMNTEAFF. In nucleotides, the CDR3 is TGCGCCAGCAGCGGGACAGCAATGAACACTGAAGCTTTCTTT.

The rearrangement links TRBV6-5 to TRBJ2-7, with TRBD1 as a possible D gene (7 bases). The CDR3 is 14 residues long. Per germline, CDR1 MNHEY and CDR2 SVGAGI. The V gene lost 2 bases and the J gene lost 7 bases, with 15 bases spanning the gap. CDR3 in DNA: TGTGCCAGCAGTTACGGCGGAGGGACAGAAGAGCAGTACTTC. As protein: CASSYGGGTEEQYF.

The J gene is TRBJ1-1, the V gene TRBV6-2 or TRBV6-3; D may be TRBD1 (5 bases). Deletions cut 6 bases from V and 0 bases from J, with 14 bases between. The CDR3 spans 15 residues. Germline V gives CDR1 MNHEY, CDR2 SVGEGT. The DNA for the CDR3 is TGTGCCAGCAGCTTCTCCGGGACTCTGAACACTGAAGCTTTCTTT. It is translated as CASSFSGTLNTEAFF.